These 32 T cell receptor beta chains share one sample of origin, sequenced in a study of blood T cell repertoires in COVID-19. Repertoires were generated with immunoSEQ multiplex PCR, while TCRdb's copy carries only in-frame clones and drops some. The table has 90,000 or so clones, roughly nine tenths seen once; the top ten hold 1.8%. Sequencing was performed on peripheral blood. Receptor source: a human donor with active COVID-19. The donor label of this sample is uncertain.

The V and J genes are TRBV9 and TRBJ1-1; 10 bases match TRBD1. Germline V gene sequence: CDR1 SGDLS, CDR2 YYNGEE. The CDR3 is made up of 16 amino acids. V dropped 4 bases and J dropped 0; count of bases not matched to a gene: 6. The CDR3 region has the DNA TGTGCCAGCAGCTCAGGACAGGGGGGTATGAACACTGAAGCTTTCTTT. Translation: CASSSGQGGMNTEAFF. The variable domain in full, completed from reference TRBV9 and TRBJ1-1, reads DSGVTQTPKHLITATGQRVTLRCSPRSGDLSVYWYQQSLDQGLQFLIQYYNGEERAKGNILERFSAQQFPDLHSELNLSSLELGDSALYFCASSSGQGGMNTEAFFGQGTRLTVV.

The V and J genes are TRBV7-2 and TRBJ2-3, with 8 bases that match TRBD1. The CDR3 covers 15 residues. Unmatched junction bases numbered 3, after V lost 4 bases and J lost 0 bases. The germline V gene has CDR1 SGHTA and CDR2 FQGNSA. Written as DNA, the CDR3 is TGTGCCAGCAGCTGGGACAGGAGAAGCACAGATACGCAGTATTTT. Translation gives CASSWDRRSTDTQYF.

V and J are TRBV5-1 and TRBJ2-7, with D maybe TRBD2 (9 bases). Germline V lookup: CDR1 SGHRS, CDR2 YFSETQ. Trimming shortened V by 3 bases and J by 6 bases, and 25 bases separated the two germline ends. The CDR3 runs 17 residues. CDR3 bases: TGCGCCAGCAGCTCAAAAGTTGACAGGGGCGGGGGGGGCGAGCAGTACTTC. Its translation: CASSSKVDRGGGGEQYF. Full variable domain (rest looked up from reference TRBV5-1 and TRBJ2-7): KAGVTQTPRYLIKTRGQQVTLSCSPISGHRSVSWYQQTPGQGLQFLFEYFSETQRNKGNFPGRFSGRQFSNSRSEMNVSTLELGDSALYLCASSSKVDRGGGGEQYFGPGTRLTVT.

This clone came up a few times. This sequence joins TRBV6-5 and TRBJ1-2, with D perhaps matching TRBD1 (6 bases). Trimming shortened V by 5 bases and J by 2 bases, and 12 bases separated the two germline ends. Germline values: CDR1 MNHEY, CDR2 SVGAGI. There are 14 residues in the CDR3. CDR3 in amino acids: CASSRTGPNYGYTF. As DNA, the CDR3 is TGTGCCAGCAGTCGAACAGGGCCCAACTATGGCTACACCTTC.

This clone occurred a few times. J is TRBJ2-7 and V is TRBV9, with no clear D. The CDR3 contains 15 residues. Germline V lookup: CDR1 SGDLS, CDR2 YYNGEE. Trimming removed 0 bases from V and 0 bases from J, with 10 bases in between. The CDR3 bases are TGTGCCAGCAGCGTAGAGTTTGGCAGCTCCTACGAGCAGTACTTC. This encodes CASSVEFGSSYEQYF.

This clone has only a few counts. The chain combines TRBV29-1 with TRBJ1-1; D may be TRBD1 (6 bases). The CDR3 is made up of 14 amino acids. Trimming took 7 bases from V and 6 from J, leaving 21 bases between them. The germline V gene has CDR1 SQVTM and CDR2 ANQGSEA. The DNA of the CDR3 is TGCAGCGGCACCTTACAGGGAGGGAGGGCTGAAGCTTTCTTT. Translated: CSGTLQGGRAEAFF.

The chain recombines TRBV19 with TRBJ2-7; D is uncertain. V was shortened by 6 bases and J by 3 bases, with 12 bases between the two germline ends. In germline, CDR1 is LNHDA, CDR2 SQIVND (reference sequence). This CDR3 has 13 residues. This CDR3 reads CASRTRQSYEQYF. CDR3 in DNA: TGTGCCAGTAGAACGCGGCAAAGCTACGAGCAGTACTTC.

This clone is labeled medium-sized (0.01 to 0.1%). V is TRBV5-1 and J is TRBJ1-4; tentatively, D is TRBD1 (6 bases). The germline V gene has CDR1 SGHRS and CDR2 YFSETQ. V was trimmed by 6 bases and J by 6 bases, leaving 18 bases between them. The CDR3 has 15 amino acids. The CDR3 DNA reads as TGCGCCAGCACTTCGGGGGGGGCCCGTGATGAAAAACTGTTTTTT. Protein sequence: CASTSGGARDEKLFF. Looking up the rest from reference TRBV5-1 and TRBJ1-4 gives the full variable domain: KAGVTQTPRYLIKTRGQQVTLSCSPISGHRSVSWYQQTPGQGLQFLFEYFSETQRNKGNFPGRFSGRQFSNSRSEMNVSTLELGDSALYLCASTSGGARDEKLFFGSGTQLSVL.

V gene TRBV27 combines with J gene TRBJ1-6; no clear D. Deletions cut 0 bases from V and 9 bases from J, with 18 bases between. CDR1 is MNHEY, CDR2 SMNVEV, per germline (reference sequence). This CDR3 contains 17 residues. The CDR3 loop is CASSLSIVPGLGSPLHF. CDR3 sequence (DNA): TGTGCCAGCAGTTTATCGATCGTGCCGGGGTTGGGTTCACCCCTCCACTTT.

The rearrangement uses TRBV19 and TRBJ2-5; possibly TRBD2 for D (5 bases). CDR1 and CDR2 (germline): LNHDA, SQIVND (reference sequence). Trimming took 3 bases from V and 2 from J, leaving 13 bases between them. This CDR3 is built from 15 residues. The CDR3 bases are TGTGCCAGTAGTATTGCGCGGGTCAGGCAAGAGACCCAGTACTTC. As protein: CASSIARVRQETQYF. The whole variable domain, remainder taken from reference TRBV19 and TRBJ2-5, is DGGITQSPKYLFRKEGQNVTLSCEQNLNHDAMYWYRQDPGQGLRLIYYSQIVNDFQKGDIAEGYSVSREKKESFPLTVTSAQKNPTAFYLCASSIARVRQETQYFGPGTRLLVL.

This sequence joins TRBV5-1 and TRBJ1-6, with a weak D call TRBD1 (6 bases). This CDR3 spans 15 amino acids. V gave up 0 bases and J gave up 4 bases, with 8 bases separating them. The germline V gene encodes CDR1 SGHRS and CDR2 YFSETQ. CDR3 in DNA: TGCGCCAGCAGCTTGGGGACAGATTATAATTCACCCCTCCACTTT. It translates to CASSLGTDYNSPLHF. Together with reference TRBV5-1 and TRBJ1-6, the CDR3 gives the full variable domain: KAGVTQTPRYLIKTRGQQVTLSCSPISGHRSVSWYQQTPGQGLQFLFEYFSETQRNKGNFPGRFSGRQFSNSRSEMNVSTLELGDSALYLCASSLGTDYNSPLHFGNGTRLTVT.

The chain recombines TRBV28 with TRBJ1-1, with a weak D call TRBD1 (5 bases). The CDR3 consists of 17 residues. V dropped 5 bases and J dropped 0 bases, with 19 bases sitting between them. Germline V lookup: CDR1 MDHEN, CDR2 SYDVKM. The CDR3 loop is CASSPQPWGVMNTEAFF. The CDR3 nucleotides read TGTGCCAGCAGTCCCCAGCCCTGGGGGGTTATGAACACTGAAGCTTTCTTT.

The chain is built from TRBV9 and TRBJ1-1; D uncertain. Germline V gives CDR1 SGDLS, CDR2 YYNGEE. The CDR3 spans 12 residues. The V end was cut by 4 bases, the J end by 11 bases, with 15 bases between. CDR3 nucleotides: TGTGCCAGCAGCCCTGAGGGATTAGCGGCTTTCTTT. As protein: CASSPEGLAAFF.

This clone was seen a single time. The chain recombines TRBV6-5 with TRBJ2-7; 9 bases map to TRBD1. Germline values: CDR1 MNHEY, CDR2 SVGAGI. The CDR3 extends over 16 amino acids. J gave up 3 bases and V 2 bases, and 8 bases lay outside the gene matches. In nucleotides, the CDR3 is TGTGCCAGCAGTTACCGAGACAGGGGGTCCTACTACGAGCAGTACTTC. This translates into CASSYRDRGSYYEQYF.

The J gene is TRBJ2-3, the V gene TRBV7-2, with D possibly being TRBD2 (5 bases). There are 14 residues in the CDR3. CDR1 and CDR2 from the germline V gene are SGHTA and FQGNSA. Trimming stripped 3 bases from V and 3 bases from J, with 10 bases between. The CDR3 nucleotides read TGTGCCAGCAGCTTGGGTCTAGCAACAGATACGCAGTATTTT. Protein: CASSLGLATDTQYF.

The chain couples TRBV9 to TRBJ1-1; 8 positions match TRBD1. J gave up 5 bases and V 4 bases, and 10 bases lay outside the gene matches. The CDR3 extends over 15 amino acids. CDR1 and CDR2 (germline): SGDLS, YYNGEE. CDR3 nucleotide sequence: TGTGCCAGCAGCCCCGGACAGGGACGATATACTGAAGCTTTCTTT. Amino acid sequence: CASSPGQGRYTEAFF.

The chain joins TRBV4-1 to TRBJ1-1; the D is unclear. V was trimmed by 2 bases and J by 0 bases, leaving 7 bases between them. CDR1 MGHRA and CDR2 YSYEKL come from the germline V gene. The CDR3 has 14 residues. Written as DNA, the CDR3 is TGCGCCAGCAGCCAATCGGAGATGAACACTGAAGCTTTCTTT. This translates into CASSQSEMNTEAFF.

V and J are TRBV6-2 or TRBV6-3 and TRBJ1-2, with 10 bases lining up with TRBD1. The V gene's germline CDR1 is MNHEY and CDR2 SVGEGT. The trim removed 0 bases at V and 7 bases at J, leaving 8 bases unmatched. The CDR3 runs to 16 residues. The chain's CDR3 is CASSYSGTGVSSGYTF. DNA of the CDR3: TGTGCCAGCAGTTACTCAGGGACAGGGGTGTCAAGTGGCTACACCTTC.

The chain joins TRBV27 to TRBJ2-3; weak D call: TRBD2 (5 bases). CDR1 MNHEY and CDR2 SMNVEV come from the germline V gene (reference sequence). This CDR3 contains 16 residues. V was trimmed by 2 bases and J by 0 bases, leaving 12 bases between them. The CDR3 DNA is TGTGCCAGCAGTTTAGGGTTAGGCGGGAGCACAGATACGCAGTATTTT. It encodes CASSLGLGGSTDTQYF.

The chain couples TRBV7-8 to TRBJ1-1, with TRBD1 identical over 8 bases. The V segment lost 2 bases and the J segment 0 bases; nucleotides outside the gene matches: 5. The CDR3 is 16 residues long. Germline V CDR1 and CDR2: SGHVS, FQNEAQ. CDR3 DNA sequence: TGTGCCAGCAGCTTAAGACAGGGGTACATGAACACTGAAGCTTTCTTT. This gives the protein CASSLRQGYMNTEAFF.

V and J are TRBV5-5 and TRBJ2-7; D unresolved. Germline V gives CDR1 SGHKS, CDR2 YYEKEE (reference sequence). V was trimmed by 0 bases and J by 1 base, leaving 5 bases between them. The CDR3 spans 13 residues. In DNA, the CDR3 is TGTGCCAGCAGCTTGGCCAGGTCCTACGAGCAGTACTTC. Translated: CASSLARSYEQYF.

The chain uses TRBV5-1 and TRBJ2-3, with D possibly being TRBD1 (5 bases). V was clipped by 2 bases and J by 4 bases, with 8 bases between them. CDR1 and CDR2 (germline): SGHRS, YFSETQ. The CDR3 is 13 residues long. The DNA for the CDR3 is TGCGCCAGCAGCTTCTTAGGGGCAGATACGCAGTATTTT. This sequence encodes CASSFLGADTQYF.

The V call is TRBV3-1 (or the pseudogene TRBV3-2), the J call TRBJ2-7, with D tentatively TRBD2 (7 bases). Per the germline V gene, CDR1 is LGHDT and CDR2 is YNNKEL (reference sequence). V was trimmed by 4 bases and J by 5 bases, leaving 21 bases between them. CDR3 length equals 16 residues. The chain's CDR3 is CASSPRVGGPADEQYF. CDR3 nucleotides: TGTGCCAGCAGCCCAAGGGTGGGGGGGCCTGCAGACGAGCAGTACTTC.

This clone appeared a single time. V gene TRBV27 combines with J gene TRBJ1-1; 7 positions match TRBD1. Unmatched junction bases numbered 7, after V lost 7 bases and J lost 8 bases. The length of the CDR3 is 12 residues. Germline CDR1 reads MNHEY; CDR2 reads SMNVEV (reference sequence). The CDR3 DNA is TGTGCCAGCACCACATCAGGGGGAGAAGCTTTCTTT. Encoded protein: CASTTSGGEAFF.

Remarks on this clone: Different DNA sequences within this sample yield the same CDR3. The rearrangement joins TRBV15 to TRBJ1-4, with 9 bases fitting TRBD1. V trimming: 2 bases; J trimming: 7 bases; junction bases outside the gene matches: 5. This CDR3 contains 15 residues. Per germline, CDR1 LNHNV and CDR2 YYDKDF (reference sequence). CDR3 nucleotide sequence: TGTGCCACCAGCAGACCCGACAGGGGGGCTGAAAAACTGTTTTTT. It translates to CATSRPDRGAEKLFF.

The V call is TRBV7-2, the J call TRBJ2-7, with 9 bases aligning to TRBD2. The CDR3 totals 15 residues. With 5 bases clipped from V and 3 bases from J, the junction kept 8 bases outside the gene matches. CDR1 and CDR2 (germline): SGHTA, FQGNSA. The CDR3 DNA reads as TGTGCCAGCAGCCCTAGGGGCGGGGGGGGCTACGAGCAGTACTTC. Protein sequence: CASSPRGGGGYEQYF.

V usage is TRBV11-2 and J usage is TRBJ2-5, with 8 bases that match TRBD2. Germline V gene data show CDR1 as SGHAT and CDR2 as FQNNGV. This CDR3 contains 15 residues. With V trimmed by 1 base and J by 0 bases, 1 base remained unmatched. As DNA, the CDR3 is TGTGCCAGCAGCTTAGCGGGGGGGGACCAAGAGACCCAGTACTTC. Protein sequence: CASSLAGGDQETQYF.

This chain joins TRBV7-2 and TRBJ2-4; TRBD1 is a possible D gene (5 bases). The CDR3 contains 15 residues. Germline V CDR1 and CDR2: SGHTA, FQGNSA. Deletions cut 5 bases from V and 0 bases from J, with 11 bases between. In DNA form, the CDR3 reads TGTGCCAGCAGCCCACCAGGGCTAGCCAAAAACATTCAGTACTTC. This sequence encodes CASSPPGLAKNIQYF.

The gene calls are TRBV29-1 and TRBJ1-3; D remains ambiguous. The CDR3 contains 14 residues. Germline assignment: CDR1 SQVTM and CDR2 ANQGSEA. V was pared by 2 bases and J by 10 bases, with 18 bases between. CDR3 amino acids: CSVENLESTRTIYF. The DNA of the CDR3 is TGCAGCGTTGAAAACTTGGAGAGTACTCGTACCATATATTTT.

J is TRBJ2-5 and V is TRBV24-1; D is possibly TRBD2 (6 bases). V was pared by 1 base and J by 4 bases, with 12 bases between. The CDR3 sequence is 15 residues long. Germline lookup yields CDR1 KGHDR and CDR2 SFDVKD. CDR3 amino acids: CATSDFIGTGETQYF. Written as DNA, the CDR3 is TGTGCCACCAGTGATTTTATCGGGACTGGAGAGACCCAGTACTTC.

The chain uses TRBV7-7 and TRBJ2-1, with a possible D match to TRBD1 (8 bases). The V gene lost 5 bases and the J gene lost 9 bases, with 23 bases spanning the gap. Germline loops: CDR1 SSHAT, CDR2 FNYEAQ (reference sequence). The CDR3 has 16 amino acids. CDR3 loop: CASSGGDRTPLGEQFF. In DNA, the CDR3 is TGTGCCAGCAGCGGGGGGGACAGGACCCCTCTTGGTGAGCAGTTCTTC.

This chain joins TRBV19 and TRBJ2-7; the D gene is possibly TRBD1 (6 bases). CDR1 is LNHDA, CDR2 SQIVND, per germline (reference sequence). This CDR3 is built from 13 residues. The germline V and J ends were trimmed by 4 bases and 3 bases, with 10 bases remaining between them. CDR3 sequence reads: CASSKGHNYEQYF. CDR3 sequence (DNA): TGTGCCAGTAGTAAGGGACATAACTACGAGCAGTACTTC.